This TCR beta chain stems from a study of cytomegalovirus exposure and HLA in healthy donors. Study findings and constraints: Analyses of presence and absence presupposed an approximately uniform sequencing depth across donors.

This clone has just one count. Its target is unknown. Germline CDR1 and CDR2: SGHDT and YYEEEE. The V gene end was trimmed by 1 base and the J gene end by 7 bases; junction bases not matched to a gene: 10. The CDR3 is 17 residues long. The PCR contained 60 Vbeta and 13 Jbeta primers. Sequencing was performed with immunoSEQ multiplex PCR; in TCRdb, only in-frame clones are kept and a portion is missing. The table records about 120,000 clones, about 69% of them present only once. V is TRBV5-6 and J is TRBJ1-6; TRBD1 agrees at 8 bases. Material: PBMCs. This TCR derives from a woman between 18 and 29 years old in good health and CMV-seronegative. CDR3 sequence reads: CASSLSRRDRLNSPLHF. The CDR3 nucleotides are TGTGCCAGCAGCTTGAGTCGGCGGGACAGGCTGAATTCACCCCTCCACTTT.